These T cell receptor beta chains were read from a single sample in a study of blood T cell repertoires in COVID-19. Assay: immunoSEQ multiplex PCR; the TCRdb copy retains only in-frame clones and omits some. The repertoire holds some 300,000 clones, 86% seen once, with about 12% in the top ten. The sequenced sample was peripheral blood. These receptors were collected from a woman in her sixties or seventies with COVID-19, enrolled during active disease. Both conserved end residues are part of each CDR3. Fields, in order: clone size, J gene, CDR3 length, V gene, D gene, CDR3 protein, CDR3 DNA. The D gene is left open where the match is weak. Expanded clones are given a class, and other clones once, few, many or no size at all.

>-|TRBJ2-3|12|TRBV30|-
CAWSLEVGTQYF
TGTGCCTGGAGTCTGGAGGTGGGTACGCAGTATTTT
>-|TRBJ2-5|19|TRBV10-1|TRBD1
CAIIPDRGRQKLSKGTQYF
TGCGCCATCATACCGGACAGGGGGCGTCAAAAACTTAGTAAGGGGACCCAGTACTTC
>-|TRBJ1-2|14|TRBV7-2|-
CASSLQDGNYGYTF
TGTGCCAGCAGCTTACAGGATGGTAACTATGGCTACACCTTC
>-|TRBJ1-5|16|TRBV19|TRBD1
CASSRRTGGSNQPQHF
TGTGCCAGTAGTCGTCGCACAGGGGGAAGCAATCAGCCCCAGCATTTT
>-|TRBJ2-1|17|TRBV18|-
CASSPPTGDLFYNEQFF
TGTGCCAGCTCACCACCGACCGGGGATCTTTTCTACAATGAGCAGTTCTTC
>once|TRBJ1-2|14|TRBV6-5|-
CASRRQLLNYGYTF
TGTGCCAGCAGAAGACAGCTACTCAACTATGGCTACACCTTC
>-|TRBJ1-1|14|TRBV7-2|-
CASSFARLNTEAFF
TGTGCCAGCAGCTTCGCCAGATTGAACACTGAAGCTTTCTTT
>few|TRBJ1-1|17|TRBV7-8|TRBD1
CASSRGTGVTLNTEAFF
TGTGCCAGCAGCCGAGGGACAGGGGTTACCTTGAACACTGAAGCTTTCTTT
>-|TRBJ2-1|15|TRBV5-1|TRBD2
CASSLETSVNGEQFF
TGCGCCAGCAGCTTGGAAACTAGCGTTAATGGTGAGCAGTTCTTC
>-|TRBJ1-1|15|TRBV7-3|-
CASSPDGGAYTEAFF
TGTGCCAGCAGCCCCGACGGGGGGGCTTATACTGAAGCTTTCTTT
>-|TRBJ1-3|15|TRBV10-3|-
CAISESRDSGNTIYF
TGTGCCATCAGTGAATCGAGGGACTCTGGAAACACCATATATTTT
>-|TRBJ2-3|16|TRBV4-1|TRBD1
CASSPLGRGSTDTQYF
TGCGCCAGCAGCCCGCTCGGCAGGGGGAGCACAGATACGCAGTATTTT
>-|TRBJ1-6|14|TRBV29-1|TRBD1
CSVWDRANNSPLHF
TGCAGCGTTTGGGACAGGGCCAATAATTCACCCCTCCACTTT
>once|TRBJ1-2|14|TRBV2|-
CASSAEQGSYGYTF
TGTGCCAGCAGTGCAGAGCAGGGATCCTATGGCTACACCTTC
>-|TRBJ2-7|17|TRBV29-1|TRBD1
CSVEDGGDRGSAYEQYF
TGCAGCGTTGAAGATGGCGGGGACAGGGGTAGCGCCTACGAGCAGTACTTC
>once|TRBJ1-3|16|TRBV7-2|-
CASSLVREVSGNTIYF
TGTGCCAGCAGCTTAGTTCGGGAAGTCTCTGGAAACACCATATATTTT
>-|TRBJ2-5|14|TRBV7-2|TRBD1
CASSLDRAQETQYF
TGTGCCAGCAGCCTGGACAGGGCCCAAGAGACCCAGTACTTC
>-|TRBJ1-1|15|TRBV27|-
CASSSQTALNTEAFF
TGTGCCAGCAGTTCCCAGACAGCGCTGAACACTGAAGCTTTCTTT
>once|TRBJ1-1|15|TRBV6-5|-
CASTHNSILNTEAFF
TGTGCCAGCACCCACAATTCAATTCTGAACACTGAAGCTTTCTTT
>-|TRBJ1-1|12|TRBV30|-
CAWSVLVSEAFF
TGTGCCTGGAGTGTACTTGTTTCTGAAGCTTTCTTT
>-|TRBJ2-5|11|TRBV20-1|-
CSCGSGETQYF
TGCAGTTGCGGCTCCGGAGAGACCCAGTACTTC
>-|TRBJ2-7|13|TRBV12-3/TRBV12-4|-
CASGGGFISEQYF
TGTGCCAGCGGTGGAGGATTTATCAGCGAGCAGTACTTC
>-|TRBJ2-7|15|TRBV3-1/TRBV3-2|-
CASSPGPNRRDEQYF
TGTGCCAGCAGCCCAGGGCCCAACCGTCGGGACGAGCAGTACTTC
>few|TRBJ1-3|17|TRBV4-1|-
CASGRMLRGYSGNTIYF
TGCGCCAGCGGGCGCATGCTAAGGGGGTACTCTGGAAACACCATATATTTT
>-|TRBJ1-5|16|TRBV4-1|-
CASSQEAGLQNQPQHF
TGCGCCAGCAGCCAAGAGGCGGGACTTCAAAATCAGCCCCAGCATTTT
>few|TRBJ2-1|15|TRBV5-1|-
CASRGGGLLGTEQFF
TGCGCCAGCAGAGGCGGGGGCCTGTTAGGAACTGAGCAGTTCTTC
>-|TRBJ2-5|14|TRBV9|TRBD2
CASSVTSGEETQYF
TGTGCCAGCAGCGTGACTAGCGGGGAAGAGACCCAGTACTTC
>once|TRBJ1-1|15|TRBV5-6|TRBD1
CASSLGPTGPTEAFF
TGTGCCAGCAGCTTGGGGCCGACAGGGCCCACTGAAGCTTTCTTT
>-|TRBJ1-2|11|TRBV28|-
CASSFGLGYTF
TGTGCCAGCAGTTTTGGGCTTGGCTACACCTTC
>once|TRBJ1-4|14|TRBV9|-
CASSVDRTDEKLFF
TGTGCCAGCAGCGTAGACAGGACGGACGAAAAACTGTTTTTT
>-|TRBJ2-5|16|TRBV24-1|TRBD2
CATSDRGLAGGETQYF
TGTGCCACCAGTGACAGGGGACTAGCGGGGGGAGAGACCCAGTACTTC
>once|TRBJ2-5|19|TRBV6-2/TRBV6-3|TRBD2
CASSYSVLTSGSTQETQYF
TGTGCCAGCAGTTACTCAGTCCTGACTAGCGGCTCCACTCAAGAGACCCAGTACTTC
>-|TRBJ2-6|14|TRBV27|-
CASSRVSGANVLTF
TGTGCCAGCAGTCGAGTCTCTGGGGCCAACGTCCTGACTTTC
>-|TRBJ2-7|15|TRBV28|TRBD1
CASRTRQGAIYEQYF
TGTGCCAGCAGAACCCGACAGGGGGCAATCTACGAGCAGTACTTC
>-|TRBJ1-2|14|TRBV28|TRBD1
CASSSYDRGHGYTF
TGTGCCAGCAGTTCCTACGACAGGGGGCATGGCTACACCTTC
>-|TRBJ2-1|17|TRBV12-5|TRBD2
CASGLVLAGVRYNEQFF
TGTGCTAGTGGTTTGGTACTAGCGGGGGTCCGGTACAATGAGCAGTTCTTC
>-|TRBJ2-7|12|TRBV29-1|TRBD1
CSVGDRGHEQYF
TGCAGCGTTGGGGACAGGGGCCACGAGCAGTACTTC
>-|TRBJ1-3|21|TRBV12-5|-
CASGLVRWQGGLIFSGNTIYF
TGTGCTAGTGGTTTGGTACGGTGGCAGGGAGGATTAATTTTCTCTGGAAACACCATATATTTT